The clone carrying this T cell receptor (beta chain) was counted ten times or more. Its antigen is as yet unknown. The sample is drawn from a study of T cells in Graves' hyperthyroidism and ophthalmopathy. Germline V gene data show CDR1 as SQVTM and CDR2 as ANQGSEA. The CDR3 sequence is 13 residues long. V shed 7 bases and J shed 4 bases, with 16 bases lying between them. Exclusion followed for patients with uncontrolled infection, other autoimmune disease, pregnancy or lactation. The CDR3 regions of TCR beta were amplified from RNA transcripts. The HTBI set primed first-round TCR CDR3 RT-PCR. TCRdb analysed the multiplex PCR reads with MiXCR anew, one entry per CDR3 protein. Found here are some 350,000 distinct CDR3 sequences, roughly 13% of them singletons; the top ten hold 34%. General study findings and limits: From stable hyperthyroidism, ophthalmopathy was set apart by a 13 V-J model. The model made its ophthalmopathy prediction, and onset followed a median approximately 7 months later. Among thyroid clonotypes expanded above 0.001, most also appeared in blood.

The rearrangement uses TRBV29-1 and TRBJ1-1, with unresolved D. The TCR was taken from a woman aged 40 to 50 with Graves' ophthalmopathy. Sequenced sample: blood. The CDR3 loop reads CSGTGLMGTEAFF. Here the CDR3 DNA reads TGCAGCGGCACCGGGCTAATGGGCACTGAAGCTTTCTTT.